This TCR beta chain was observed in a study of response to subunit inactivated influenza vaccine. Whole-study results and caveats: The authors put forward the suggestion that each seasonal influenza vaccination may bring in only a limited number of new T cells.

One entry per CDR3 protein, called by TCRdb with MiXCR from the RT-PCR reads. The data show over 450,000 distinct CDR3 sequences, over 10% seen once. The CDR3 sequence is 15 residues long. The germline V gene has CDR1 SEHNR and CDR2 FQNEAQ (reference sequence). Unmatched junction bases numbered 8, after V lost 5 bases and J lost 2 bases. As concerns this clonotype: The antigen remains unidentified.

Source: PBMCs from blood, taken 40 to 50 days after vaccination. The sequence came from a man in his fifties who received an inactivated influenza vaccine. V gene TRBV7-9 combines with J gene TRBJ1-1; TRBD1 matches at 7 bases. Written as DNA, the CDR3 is TGTGCCAGCAGCGGAGGGGGCCCGATCAACACTGAAGCTTTCTTT. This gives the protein CASSGGGPINTEAFF.